This TCR beta chain was identified in a study of T cell responses to AZD1222 COVID-19 vaccine. The wider study: Second-dose intervals near 4 or 12 weeks were combined.

Assay: immunoSEQ multiplex PCR; the TCRdb copy retains only in-frame clones and omits some. Among about 120,000 clones listed, about nine tenths were seen once. Study-wide points: Donors, mostly white British, included more females; clonal diversity was possibly underestimated.

Germline assignment: CDR1 LGHNA and CDR2 YNFKEQ. The CDR3 covers 17 residues. V shed 0 bases, J shed 0 bases, and the junction held 3 bases outside the gene matches. Concerning this clone: The antigen remains unidentified.

The source was peripheral blood, collected on day 0 of AZD1222 vaccination. The clonotype was recovered from an adult in good health. The V call is TRBV4-2, the J call TRBJ1-1, with 11 bases identical to TRBD1. The CDR3 region has the DNA TGTGCCAGCAGCCAAGATCGGGGACAGGGGGTGAACACTGAAGCTTTCTTT. The encoded protein is CASSQDRGQGVNTEAFF.